The clone carrying this T cell receptor (beta chain) was seen once. Original handling: Amplification from reference gene primers served as the basis for estimated nucleated cell counts. TCRdb's table, derived via immunoSEQ multiplex PCR, lists solely in-frame clones and lacks some. That table supplies the V and J calls and clone size; D and trimming were determined from the DNA. Of 200,000 to 250,000 clones in the sample, around 86% were seen once. The data belong to a study of blood T cell repertoires in COVID-19. The source is a man aged 50 to 59 with COVID-19, enrolled during active disease. The sample was peripheral blood.

The CDR3 DNA reads TGTGCCAGTATTAGCGGGGGAAGAAACAATGAGCAGTTCTTC. It translates to CASISGGRNNEQFF. The rearrangement joins TRBV6-5 to TRBJ2-1, with 9 bases that match TRBD2. The CDR3 loop spans 14 amino acids. Looked up from germline, CDR1 is MNHEY and CDR2 is SVGAGI. The J segment lost 5 bases and the V segment lost 9 bases, leaving 8 bases of the junction unmatched.